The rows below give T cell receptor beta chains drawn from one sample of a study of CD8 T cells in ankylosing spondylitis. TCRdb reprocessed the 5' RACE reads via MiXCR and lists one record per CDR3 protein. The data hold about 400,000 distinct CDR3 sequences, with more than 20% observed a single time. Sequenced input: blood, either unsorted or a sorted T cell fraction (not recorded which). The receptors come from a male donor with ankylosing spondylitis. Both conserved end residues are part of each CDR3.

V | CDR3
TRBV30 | CAWTFDSYTGELFF
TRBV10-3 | CAISESGRAWNEQFF
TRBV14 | CASSQTKNTEAFF
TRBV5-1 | CASSPGPSLEDNEQYF
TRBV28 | CASIDRAGGQETQYF
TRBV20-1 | CSAREGLAGADEQFF
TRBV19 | CASSIPGQGAYNEQFF
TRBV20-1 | CSARVAPRLATDTQYF
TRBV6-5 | CASSYSLREWSNEQFF
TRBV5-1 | CASRIAGGPDTQYF
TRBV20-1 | CSARRVGSNQPQHF
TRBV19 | CASSIGGAGTRVAGELFF
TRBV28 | CASRYRVGYGYTF
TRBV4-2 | CASSQDPTRGPDTQYF
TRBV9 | CASSRQGNEKLFF
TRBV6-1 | CASYIGTGRDQETQYF
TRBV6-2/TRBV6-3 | CASSYALEQYF
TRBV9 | CASSVDIAGTDTQYF
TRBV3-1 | CASSLLGRSEEQYF
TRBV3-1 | CASSQDLGSGNNEQFF
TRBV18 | CASSPPEGTYEQYF
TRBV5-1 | CASSLEGVPYNEQFF
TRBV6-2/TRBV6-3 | CASRDTLNQPQHF
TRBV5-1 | CASSPTGSPRADTQYF
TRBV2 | CASSEARTRGNEQFF
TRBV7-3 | CASSLSQGGNEQFF
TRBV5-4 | CASSLASGQGRRGYTF
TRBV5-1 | CASSLDNWNSPLHF
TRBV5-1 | CASSLGGSTDTQYF
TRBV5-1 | CASSLEGYQPQHF
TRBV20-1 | CSAIPGTSGNNEQFF
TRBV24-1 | CATSDPGTSGYTDTQYF
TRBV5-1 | CASSFRDFTNEQFF
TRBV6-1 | CASSLRGAYEQYF
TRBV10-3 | CASTDRGNNSPLHF
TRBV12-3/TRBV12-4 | CASSAGTGIREQYF
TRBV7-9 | CASSKLLQETQYF
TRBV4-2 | CASSPPLRQGGETQYF
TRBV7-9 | CASSLAGPYEQYF
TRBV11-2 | CASSPGLAGGYNEQFF
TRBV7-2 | CATKEGPTSGANVLTF
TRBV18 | CASYRGTEAFF
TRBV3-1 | CASSLIAGDNEQFF
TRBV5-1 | CASSPSPSESPHGYTF
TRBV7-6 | CASSLDPGPQETQYF
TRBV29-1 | CSVVRDIGTEAFF
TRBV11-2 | CASSSSLPRADEQYF
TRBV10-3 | CAISDRLARGDNEQFF
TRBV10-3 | CAISESHSYEQYF